The rows below give T cell receptor beta chains drawn from one sample of a study of CD8 T cells in ankylosing spondylitis. One entry per CDR3 protein results from TCRdb running MiXCR on the 5' RACE reads. Of roughly 230,000 distinct CDR3 sequences in the sample, 18% are singletons; the top ten hold around 30%. Material: blood, either unsorted or a sorted T cell fraction (not recorded which). The receptors were sampled from a male donor with ankylosing spondylitis or in good health (not recorded which). The CDR3 runs from the conserved cysteine through the conserved F or W. The D gene is left open where the match is weak. Part of the rows lack a size; the others show once, few, many or a class for expanded clones.

size,length,J,V,D,CDR3,DNA
-,17,TRBJ2-7,TRBV4-2,TRBD2,CASSQDPGREDSYEQYF,TGTGCCAGCAGCCAAGATCCGGGGCGGGAGGACTCCTACGAGCAGTACTTC
-,12,TRBJ2-1,TRBV29-1,-,CSVDQEGNEQFF,TGCAGCGTCGACCAAGAGGGCAATGAGCAGTTCTTC
-,14,TRBJ2-1,TRBV19,-,CASKKTVSYNEQFF,TGTGCCAGTAAAAAGACAGTCTCCTACAATGAGCAGTTCTTC
few,19,TRBJ2-1,TRBV4-1,TRBD2,CASSQVNSGAMSSYNEQFF,TGCGCCAGCAGCCAAGTGAATAGCGGGGCCATGAGCTCCTACAATGAGCAGTTCTTC
-,15,TRBJ2-5,TRBV6-5,-,CASSYSIDTQETQYF,TGTGCCAGCAGTTACTCGATCGACACGCAAGAGACCCAGTACTTC
-,16,TRBJ2-3,TRBV27,-,CASSSAVAGGTDTQYF,TGTGCCAGCAGTTCGGCCGTGGCGGGCGGGACAGATACGCAGTATTTT
few,14,TRBJ1-1,TRBV4-3,-,CASSQVVGEAEAFF,TGCGCCAGCAGCCAAGTCGTGGGAGAGGCTGAAGCTTTCTTT
-,16,TRBJ2-7,TRBV4-3,TRBD2,CASSQDVGLAVDEQYF,TGCGCCAGCAGCCAAGATGTCGGACTAGCGGTCGACGAGCAGTACTTC
few,17,TRBJ2-7,TRBV5-1,TRBD2,CASSHDLMGTTSYEQYF,TGCGCCAGCAGCCACGATCTGATGGGGACTACCTCCTACGAGCAGTACTTC
few,15,TRBJ2-7,TRBV12-3/TRBV12-4,TRBD2,CASSFSGRGNYEQYF,TGTGCCAGCAGTTTTAGCGGGAGAGGGAATTACGAGCAGTACTTC
few,13,TRBJ2-5,TRBV29-1,TRBD2,CSVERTRSETQYF,TGCAGCGTTGAAAGGACTAGGAGTGAGACCCAGTACTTC
-,15,TRBJ1-1,TRBV10-3,TRBD1,CAITEDRGPYTEAFF,TGTGCCATCACCGAGGACAGGGGGCCATATACTGAAGCTTTCTTT
few,17,TRBJ2-1,TRBV29-1,TRBD2,CSVDGLAGEVTINEQFF,TGCAGCGTTGATGGCCTAGCGGGAGAGGTGACAATCAATGAGCAGTTCTTC
few,17,TRBJ2-7,TRBV4-2,TRBD1,CASSQVPSGTVTYEQYF,TGTGCCAGCAGCCAAGTCCCCTCTGGGACAGTGACCTACGAGCAGTACTTC
many,13,TRBJ2-4,TRBV6-2/TRBV6-3,TRBD1,CASLGTARNIQYF,TGTGCCAGCCTTGGGACAGCTCGAAACATTCAGTACTTC
few,14,TRBJ2-1,TRBV4-1,-,CASSRSESYNEQFF,TGCGCCAGCAGCCGATCTGAATCCTACAATGAGCAGTTCTTC
-,15,TRBJ2-1,TRBV9,TRBD2,CASSAGEAPYNEQFF,TGTGCCAGCAGTGCGGGAGAGGCCCCCTACAATGAGCAGTTCTTC
few,10,TRBJ2-1,TRBV29-1,-,CSVGDGEQFF,TGCAGCGTTGGGGACGGGGAGCAGTTCTTC
-,16,TRBJ2-5,TRBV4-1,TRBD2,CASSLGRLGTQETQYF,TGCGCCAGCAGCCTCGGGAGGTTGGGGACCCAAGAGACCCAGTACTTC
few,12,TRBJ2-1,TRBV20-1,-,CSALPSYNEQFF,TGCAGTGCTCTGCCCTCCTACAATGAGCAGTTCTTC
-,14,TRBJ1-4,TRBV27,TRBD1,CASSLQGGGEKLFF,TGTGCCAGCAGTTTACAGGGGGGGGGTGAAAAACTGTTTTTT
many,14,TRBJ2-1,TRBV7-2,-,CASSLAGEPLEQFF,TGTGCCAGCAGCTTAGCGGGCGAACCCCTAGAGCAGTTCTTC
few,15,TRBJ2-5,TRBV6-1,-,CASSGGTAGEETQYF,TGTGCCAGCAGTGGGGGGACGGCCGGCGAAGAGACCCAGTACTTC
-,12,TRBJ2-3,TRBV12-3/TRBV12-4,-,CASSAGLDTQYF,TGTGCCAGCAGTGCCGGGCTAGATACGCAGTATTTT
many,10,TRBJ2-1,TRBV29-1,-,CSVLLNEQFF,TGCAGCGTTCTTTTAAATGAGCAGTTCTTC
few,17,TRBJ2-1,TRBV10-3,-,CAISVQGWGGMYNEQFF,TGTGCCATCAGTGTACAGGGTTGGGGCGGAATGTACAATGAGCAGTTCTTC
-,19,TRBJ2-5,TRBV6-2/TRBV6-3,TRBD2,CASSYSNAASGRAGETQYF,TGTGCCAGCAGTTACTCGAACGCTGCTAGCGGGAGGGCCGGGGAGACCCAGTACTTC
many,16,TRBJ1-4,TRBV4-3,TRBD1,CASSHKIGTGNEKLFF,TGCGCCAGCAGCCATAAAATTGGGACAGGGAATGAAAAACTGTTTTTT
few,14,TRBJ2-5,TRBV12-3/TRBV12-4,TRBD1,CASRWTGGQETQYF,TGTGCCAGCAGATGGACAGGGGGCCAGGAGACCCAGTACTTC
few,13,TRBJ2-1,TRBV4-2,-,CASSRTLGNEQFF,TGTGCCAGCAGCCGCACGCTGGGGAATGAGCAGTTCTTC
-,19,TRBJ2-2,TRBV12-3/TRBV12-4,TRBD2,CASNEGTGTSGSKSGELFF,TGTGCCAGCAATGAGGGTACCGGGACTAGCGGGAGCAAATCCGGGGAGCTGTTTTTT
-,15,TRBJ2-5,TRBV29-1,-,CSVEDTRGPEETQYF,TGCAGCGTTGAAGATACAAGGGGCCCTGAAGAGACCCAGTACTTC
-,17,TRBJ2-7,TRBV3-1,TRBD2,CASSQDTSGKFSYEQYF,TGTGCCAGCAGCCAAGATACTAGCGGGAAATTCTCCTACGAGCAGTACTTC
-,13,TRBJ2-3,TRBV11-2,-,CASSLDPTREQYF,TGTGCCAGCAGCTTAGATCCGACGCGGGAGCAGTATTTT
-,15,TRBJ2-3,TRBV4-1,TRBD2,CASSQGRGVTDTQYF,TGCGCCAGCAGCCAAGGCCGGGGGGTCACAGATACGCAGTATTTT
many,12,TRBJ1-1,TRBV12-3/TRBV12-4,-,CASSFLGTEAFF,TGTGCCAGCAGTTTTTTGGGAACTGAAGCTTTCTTT
-,17,TRBJ2-7,TRBV4-2,-,CASSQDPGTPSTYEQYF,TGTGCCAGCAGCCAAGACCCTGGGACTCCCAGTACCTACGAGCAGTACTTC
-,16,TRBJ1-2,TRBV9,TRBD1,CASSVSDRGVNYGYTF,TGTGCCAGCAGCGTCAGCGACAGGGGTGTGAACTATGGCTACACCTTC
many,15,TRBJ2-5,TRBV20-1,TRBD1,CSARGIGGQVETQYF,TGCAGTGCTAGGGGTATTGGAGGACAGGTTGAGACCCAGTACTTC
few,17,TRBJ2-7,TRBV10-2,TRBD1,CASSESRLGQGEYEQYF,TGCGCCAGCAGTGAGTCGAGGCTGGGACAGGGGGAGTACGAGCAGTACTTC
-,15,TRBJ2-7,TRBV29-1,-,CSVESRDGGIYEQYF,TGCAGCGTTGAAAGCCGGGACGGAGGAATCTACGAGCAGTACTTC
-,14,TRBJ2-7,TRBV29-1,TRBD1,CSVNTGTGAYEQYF,TGCAGCGTCAACACCGGGACAGGGGCCTACGAGCAGTACTTC
-,15,TRBJ2-2,TRBV20-1,TRBD2,CSAEGLPGYTGELFF,TGCAGTGCTGAGGGACTACCGGGGTACACCGGGGAGCTGTTTTTT
few,13,TRBJ1-1,TRBV12-3/TRBV12-4,-,CASSFIRGTEAFF,TGTGCCAGCAGTTTTATTAGGGGCACTGAAGCTTTCTTT
-,13,TRBJ2-7,TRBV11-2,-,CASTPADRHEQYF,TGTGCCAGCACCCCGGCTGATCGGCACGAGCAGTACTTC
-,13,TRBJ2-7,TRBV5-1,-,CASSFDRTYEQYF,TGCGCCAGCAGCTTTGACAGAACCTACGAGCAGTACTTC
few,15,TRBJ2-7,TRBV27,TRBD2,CASGPVAGGPVEQYF,TGTGCCAGCGGTCCTGTAGCGGGAGGGCCGGTCGAGCAGTACTTC
-,12,TRBJ1-1,TRBV29-1,-,CSVPWPGTEAFF,TGCAGCGTGCCCTGGCCCGGCACTGAAGCTTTCTTT
-,16,TRBJ1-4,TRBV12-3/TRBV12-4,-,CASSPVIGGADEKLFF,TGTGCCAGCAGTCCGGTAATTGGGGGGGCGGATGAAAAACTGTTTTTT
many,16,TRBJ2-1,TRBV11-2,TRBD2,CASSRAGTSEYNEQFF,TGTGCCAGCAGCCGTGCCGGGACTAGCGAGTACAATGAGCAGTTCTTC
once,15,TRBJ2-7,TRBV11-2,-,CASSKWGSYSYEQYF,TGTGCCAGCAGTAAGTGGGGCAGTTACTCCTACGAGCAGTACTTC
-,17,TRBJ2-2,TRBV29-1,TRBD2,CSVAGWIGRASTGELFF,TGCAGCGTTGCGGGATGGATAGGGAGGGCGAGCACCGGGGAGCTGTTTTTT
-,16,TRBJ2-1,TRBV18,TRBD1,CASSPTRDSDHNEQFF,TGTGCCAGCTCACCAACCCGGGACAGCGATCACAATGAGCAGTTCTTC
-,19,TRBJ2-1,TRBV19,TRBD2,CASGGGSGTSGISYNEQFF,TGTGCCAGTGGAGGGGGCTCCGGGACTAGCGGGATATCCTACAATGAGCAGTTCTTC
-,16,TRBJ2-3,TRBV5-1,TRBD1,CASSLHSGQGTDTQYF,TGCGCCAGCAGCTTGCATTCCGGACAGGGTACAGATACGCAGTATTTT
-,16,TRBJ1-6,TRBV12-3/TRBV12-4,TRBD1,CASSATGSSYNSPLHF,TGTGCCAGCAGTGCGACAGGGAGCTCCTATAATTCACCCCTCCACTTT
few,16,TRBJ2-7,TRBV6-1,TRBD2,CASSATSGRLTYEQYF,TGTGCCAGCAGTGCGACTAGCGGGAGGCTCACTTACGAGCAGTACTTC
-,14,TRBJ2-1,TRBV29-1,TRBD2,CSGTGTSGYNEQFF,TGCAGCGGGACCGGGACTAGCGGCTACAATGAGCAGTTCTTC
many,16,TRBJ2-3,TRBV4-1,-,CASSQVDRSRADTQYF,TGCGCCAGCAGCCAGGTTGACAGGTCCAGGGCAGATACGCAGTATTTT
-,15,TRBJ2-5,TRBV4-1,-,CASSQVQADLETQYF,TGCGCCAGCAGCCAAGTACAGGCGGATTTAGAGACCCAGTACTTC